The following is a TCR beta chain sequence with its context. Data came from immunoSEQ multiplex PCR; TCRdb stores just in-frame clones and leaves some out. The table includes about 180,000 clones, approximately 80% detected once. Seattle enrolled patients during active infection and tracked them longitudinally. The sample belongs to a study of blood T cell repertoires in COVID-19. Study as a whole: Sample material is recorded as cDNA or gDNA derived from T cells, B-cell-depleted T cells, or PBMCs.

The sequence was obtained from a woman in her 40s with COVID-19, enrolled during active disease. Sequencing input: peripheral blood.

CDR3: CASSLKSSRNEQFF. The CDR3 DNA follows: TGTGCCAGCAGTTTAAAGTCTAGTCGGAATGAGCAGTTCTTC. The rearrangement uses TRBV27 and TRBJ2-1; D gene uncertain. CDR1 is MNHEY and CDR2 is SMNVEV in the germline V gene (reference sequence). The CDR3 has 14 residues. The V end lost 2 bases, the J end lost 7 bases, and 12 bases lay between the germline ends.